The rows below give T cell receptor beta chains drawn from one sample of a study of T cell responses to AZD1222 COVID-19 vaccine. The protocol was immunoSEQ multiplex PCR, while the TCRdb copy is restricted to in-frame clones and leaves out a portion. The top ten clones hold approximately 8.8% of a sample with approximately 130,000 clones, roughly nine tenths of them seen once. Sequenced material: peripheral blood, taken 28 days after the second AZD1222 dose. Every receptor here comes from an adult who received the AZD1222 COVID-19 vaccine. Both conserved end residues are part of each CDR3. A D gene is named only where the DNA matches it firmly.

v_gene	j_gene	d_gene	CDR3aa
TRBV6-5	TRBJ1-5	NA	CASNPRRSGQPQHF
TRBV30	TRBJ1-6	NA	CAWSGSLRGSPLHF
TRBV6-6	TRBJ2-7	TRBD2	CASSHGAGGPSYEQYF
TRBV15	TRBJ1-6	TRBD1	CATSKRDSYNSPLHF
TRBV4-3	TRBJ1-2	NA	CASSQDSPPEDGYTF
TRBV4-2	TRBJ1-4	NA	CASSQVTQNNEKLFF
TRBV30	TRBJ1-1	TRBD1	CAWNRGLGDTEAFF
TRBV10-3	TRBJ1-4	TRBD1	CAISRTGKNEKLFF
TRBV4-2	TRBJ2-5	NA	CASSQAGRKETQYF
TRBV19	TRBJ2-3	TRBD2	CASSMRLAVNTDTQYF
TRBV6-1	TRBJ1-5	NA	CASSDVGVSNQPQHF
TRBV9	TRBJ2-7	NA	CASSVDRYAGEQYF
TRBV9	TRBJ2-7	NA	CASSVGRQSGYEQYF
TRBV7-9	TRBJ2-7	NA	CASSLGLLPRVYF
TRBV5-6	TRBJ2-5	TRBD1	CASREGGRETQYF
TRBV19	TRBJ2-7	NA	CASSIKGAYEQYF
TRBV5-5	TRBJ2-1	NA	CASSLAFPNEQFF
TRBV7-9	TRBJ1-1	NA	CASSLEGGTEAFF
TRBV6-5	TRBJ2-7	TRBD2	CASKSGTTVDEQYF
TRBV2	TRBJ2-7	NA	CASNPRQSNEQYF
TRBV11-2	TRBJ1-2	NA	CASSLVIGREAGYTF
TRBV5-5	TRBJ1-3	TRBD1	CASSLSTGEGSGNTIYF
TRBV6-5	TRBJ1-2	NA	CASKRTDNYGYTF
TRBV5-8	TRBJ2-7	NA	CASSIQGLPSYEQYF
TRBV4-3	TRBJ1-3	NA	CASSQAGTVSGNTIYF
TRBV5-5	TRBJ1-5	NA	CASSLQDSNQPQHF
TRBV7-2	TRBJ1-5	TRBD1	CASSPQGNSNQPQHF
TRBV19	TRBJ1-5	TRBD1	CASKFQGASDQPQHF
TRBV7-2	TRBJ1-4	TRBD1	CASSPTGNSNEKLFF
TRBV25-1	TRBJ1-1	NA	CASMGWVRNTEAFF
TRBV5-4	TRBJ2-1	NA	CASSLAGGRYNEQFF
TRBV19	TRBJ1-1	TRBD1	CASSIRTGAEAFF
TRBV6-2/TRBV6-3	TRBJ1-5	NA	CASSYSYSNQPQHF
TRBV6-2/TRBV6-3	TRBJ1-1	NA	CASSRSWVQNTEAFF
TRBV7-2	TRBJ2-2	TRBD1	CASSQTGDFTGELFF
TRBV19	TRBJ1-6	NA	CASSPRVTGTYNSPLHF
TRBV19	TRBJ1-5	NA	CASSMRNQPQHF
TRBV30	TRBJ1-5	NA	CAWSVGGERQPQHF
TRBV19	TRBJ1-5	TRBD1	CASSRTGDQPQHF
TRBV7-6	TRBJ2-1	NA	CASSLVVGAFNEQFF
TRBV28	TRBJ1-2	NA	CASSLFVSNYGYTF
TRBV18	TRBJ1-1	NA	CASSPTRTYMNTEAFF
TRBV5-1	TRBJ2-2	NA	CASSAAYPNTGELFF
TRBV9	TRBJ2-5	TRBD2	CASSVGGGEETQYF
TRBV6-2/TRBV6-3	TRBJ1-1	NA	CASSYVPVEAFF
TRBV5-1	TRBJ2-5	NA	CASSLSVRRQETQYF
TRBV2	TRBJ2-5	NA	CASNVVMQETQYF
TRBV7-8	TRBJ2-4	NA	CASSLAGPKNIQYF
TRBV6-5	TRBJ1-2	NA	CASSYSGGTYGYTF
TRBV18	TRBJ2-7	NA	CASSPPPPWDEQYF
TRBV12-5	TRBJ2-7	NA	CASGLVPPRGVEQYF
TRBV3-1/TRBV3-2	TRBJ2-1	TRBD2	CASSPRIAGVLANEQFF
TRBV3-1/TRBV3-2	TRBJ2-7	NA	CASSQGDKTYEQYF
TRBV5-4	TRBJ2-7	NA	CASSLGPGRGAYEQYF
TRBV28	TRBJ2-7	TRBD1	CASSSSHRGHEQYF